These 7 T cell receptor beta chains share one sample of origin, sequenced in a study of shared clonotypes between healthy human individuals. The table came from immunoSEQ multiplex PCR; TCRdb's copy has only in-frame clones and leaves some out. Of more than 2,000,000 clones in the sample, approximately 95% were seen once. The material sequenced was naive CD4+ T cells from PBMCs. As for subset: CD45RA+ positively selected. The receptors here all came from a man between 18 and 35 years old in good health. Some clones in this sample may be carry-over from other donors' samples.

V gene TRBV6-1 combines with J gene TRBJ2-1; D uncertain. The germline V gene encodes CDR1 MNHNS and CDR2 SASEGT. The CDR3 loop spans 10 amino acids. The ends were cut back, 7 bases at V and 15 bases at J, with 13 bases in the middle. The DNA for the CDR3 is TGTGCCAGCAAGTTGGGCATTTGGTTCTTC. It translates to CASKLGIWFF.

This CDR3 is CASSWGLAEGGETQYF. The CDR3 coding sequence is TGCGCCAGCAGCTGGGGACTAGCGGAGGGAGGGGAGACCCAGTACTTC. This chain uses TRBV5-1 with TRBJ2-5; 11 bases are a match to TRBD2. With 3 bases clipped from V and 5 bases from J, the junction kept 9 bases outside the gene matches. This CDR3 contains 16 residues. Germline CDR1 is SGHRS and CDR2 is YFSETQ.

This chain links TRBV5-1 with TRBJ2-7; 10 bases align to TRBD1. J gave up 3 bases and V 2 bases, and 5 bases lay outside the gene matches. This CDR3 has 15 residues. CDR1 is SGHRS, CDR2 YFSETQ, per germline. For the CDR3, the DNA is TGCGCCAGCAGCTTATCCGGGACAGGGGTCTACGAGCAGTACTTC. It specifies CASSLSGTGVYEQYF.

CDR3 DNA sequence: TGTGCCAGCAGTTACGGATATACCCAGTACTTC. Protein product: CASSYGYTQYF. This rearrangement joins TRBV6-6 to TRBJ2-5, with D unresolved. This CDR3 is built from 11 residues. V lost 2 bases, J lost 8 bases, and 6 bases lay in between. The germline V gene encodes CDR1 MNHNY and CDR2 SVGAGI (reference sequence).

The chain uses TRBV28 and TRBJ1-5; D ambiguous. The CDR3 extends over 13 amino acids. Germline-derived CDR1 and CDR2 are MDHEN and SYDVKM. Trimming stripped 5 bases from V and 1 base from J, with 6 bases between. CDR3 bases: TGTGCCAGCAGTGTGCCCAGCAATCAGCCCCAGCATTTT. Protein: CASSVPSNQPQHF.

This chain joins TRBV5-1 and TRBJ2-7; unclear D gene. V lost 2 bases, J lost 4 bases, and 10 bases lay in between. There are 13 residues in the CDR3. CDR1 and CDR2 from the germline V gene are SGHRS and YFSETQ. The CDR3: CASSLWGSYEQYF. The CDR3 coding sequence is TGCGCCAGCAGCTTATGGGGATCTTACGAGCAGTACTTC.

The rearrangement joins TRBV6-1 to TRBJ1-3; no firm D call. Germline V gene data show CDR1 as MNHNS and CDR2 as SASEGT. With 0 bases removed from V and 4 bases from J, the gap between germline ends came to 10 bases. This CDR3 comprises 15 residues. The CDR3 reads CASSEASLGGNTIYF. CDR3 in DNA: TGTGCCAGCAGTGAAGCGAGCCTCGGCGGAAACACCATATATTTT.